The clone carrying this T cell receptor beta chain has more than one count but fewer than ten. What it binds is not known. A much larger clone differs from this one at a single base, so this may be a read error. This entry comes from a study of regulatory T cells in long-lasting Graves disease. Study-level results: Newly diagnosed Graves' patients had higher TCR diversity than persistent ones. Among the persistent patients, 2,741 public clonotypes were shared, more than the 950 to 1,000 shared among new patients.

Combining iRepertoire HTBI primers with Arm-PCR of CDR3 regions, the authors built TCR beta libraries. TCRdb analysed the multiplex PCR reads with MiXCR anew, one entry per CDR3 protein. The sample records hundreds of thousands of distinct CDR3 sequences, 15% to 20% being singletons. The CDR3 has 15 amino acids. Trimming cost V 5 bases and J 3 bases, with 16 bases left between them. Time point of the sample: newly diagnosed GD, antithyroid drugs for less than 3 months. RNA isolated from PBMCs was used to make the TCR library. In addition, the sample was reused for a study of T cells in Graves' hyperthyroidism and ophthalmopathy. As that report states: Participants, patients aged 18 to 65, had newly diagnosed hyperthyroidism with a duration under 2 months. Most clonotypes expanded in thyroid above 0.001 were likewise present in blood.

Source: peripheral blood mononuclear cells (PBMCs), taken at new diagnosis, from a patient treated with antithyroid drugs. The TCR originated in a woman aged 35 to 59 with Graves disease. The chain uses TRBV12-3 or TRBV12-4 and TRBJ1-2; D is unclear. The CDR3 nucleotides are TGTGCCAGCAGTCTCCAACTTCCGAGGGACTATGGCTACACCTTC. Translating gives CASSLQLPRDYGYTF.